The present T cell receptor (beta chain) was sequenced within a study of long-term antiretroviral therapy in people with HIV. CDR1 is MNHEY, CDR2 SMNVEV, per germline (reference sequence). V lost 3 bases to trimming and J lost 3 bases; unmatched junction nucleotides: 1. The CDR3 runs 13 residues. Running of the v3.0 immunoSEQ assay took place at survey level. The assay was immunoSEQ multiplex PCR, and TCRdb's table has in-frame clones only and misses some. Altogether 7,100 or so clones are present, more than 60% being singletons, with the ten largest covering 23%. The input for sequencing was unsorted PBMCs, taken 1.1 years after starting antiretroviral therapy. The source is a man aged 35 to 55 with HIV. V gene TRBV27 combines with J gene TRBJ2-7; TRBD1 matches 8 bases. Written as DNA, the CDR3 is TGTGCCAGCAGTTTCACAGGGGGCTACGAGCAGTACTTC. Residues: CASSFTGGYEQYF.